This TCR beta chain was captured by sequencing in a study of PD-1 blockade in classical Hodgkin lymphoma. Study summary: Patients were infused with nivolumab 3 mg/kg every 2 weeks. The study, taken as a whole, reports: By C4D1, CD4+ diversity increased significantly, especially in complete responders. Whoever responded completely had baseline diversity much like that seen in newly diagnosed patients.

TCRdb keeps only in-frame clones here, not all; method: immunoSEQ multiplex PCR. Of roughly 61,000 clones in the sample, 75% to 90% were seen once. As for this clone: Its matching antigen is unknown.

Per germline, CDR1 SQVTM and CDR2 ANQGSEA. The length of the CDR3 is 11 residues. V was pared by 7 bases and J by 8 bases, with 14 bases between. Each and every patient relapsed after autologous stem cell transplantation, and patients got differing brentuximab vedotin exposure. The study recorded best responses of complete response, partial response or progressive disease. The material sequenced was peripheral blood mononuclear cells (PBMCs), taken at baseline. The clonotype originates from a human donor with classical Hodgkin lymphoma. This rearrangement joins TRBV29-1 to TRBJ1-1; TRBD1 is a possible D gene (6 bases). The CDR3, as DNA: TGCAGCGCGACCAGGGGTGGGGAAGCTTTCTTT. It codes for CSATRGGEAFF.